This T cell receptor (beta chain) came from a study of stem cell transplantation in POMP-related autoinflammatory disease (dated by TCRdb to the early 2020s). Broadly, across the study: The study hypothesized that defective thymoproteasomes impair MHC class I-dependent CD8+ T-cell differentiation and positive selection, skewing the TRB repertoire. Before transplant, patients showed CD4+ naive T-cell skewing, low CD8+ T-cell proportions, and reduced T-cell cytokine secretion. After transplant, DNA chimerism analysis showed 100% donor engraftment of neutrophils and platelets through one year. The effect of POMP deficiency on T-cell receptor beta repertoire diversity and CDR3 characteristics was assessed by high-throughput TRB sequencing.

The investigation overall reported the following: PRAID patients trended toward lower TRB diversity and higher clonality across all analyzed T-cell subsets. The trend toward lower diversity and increased clonality in PRAID patients was statistically significant only for regulatory T cells. The number of unique TRB V-J gene pairings was restricted in PRAID patients.

Points on this clone: The antigen it recognizes is unknown. Base-call qualities are not available, and no considerably larger clone is one nucleotide away.

Taken from cysteine to phenylalanine, the CDR3 has 15 residues. Only the CDR3 portion is preserved as DNA: 45 bases, with reading frame beginning at the first base. CDR1 and CDR2 are read off the germline V gene as SGHDT and YYEEEE. Trimming accounts for 0 bases at V and 4 bases at J, while the number of junction bases matched to no gene is 2. The time point label for this specimen denotes: after hematopoietic stem cell transplant. PRAID was a condition in which autoinflammation came alongside prominent immunodeficiency. Before TRB sequencing, T-cell subsets (conventional T cells, CD8+ T cells, regulatory T cells, T follicular helper cells) were sorted. The library was produced with the immunoSEQ multiplex PCR assay. In the source study's methods: Repertoire diversity was quantified with Shannon entropy, accounting for clonal size distribution. The Gini-Simpson index (Simpson_1-D) served as the measure of how unequally clonotypes were distributed. TCRdb took over this immuneACCESS table, retaining in-frame rearrangements with V and J assigned. Such tables are incomplete; in checked studies, under half of the missing clones stem from an unresolved V gene, and the remainder is unexplained. The D gene and trimming were derived from the DNA, and the V and J assignments and clone size from that table. Counted in this sample were around 5,000 clones; 80% to 95% of them appeared once. Around 2.5% of the sample is in the top ten clones.

This receptor chain uses TRBV5-6 and TRBJ2-1, with 9 junctional bases fitting TRBD2. Material: CD8+ T cells from PBMCs, obtained after stem cell transplantation. This sequence was found in a human patient with POMP-related autoinflammation and immune dysregulation (PRAID). Following transplantation, T cells from the graft donor may be among those present. For the CDR3, the sequence is CASSLASGAYNEQFF. The nucleotide sequence is given as TGTGCCAGCAGCTTGGCTAGCGGGGCTTACAATGAGCAGTTCTTC.